The T cell receptor (beta chain) under discussion was sequenced for a study of T-cell reconstitution after alpha-beta-depleted transplantation in children. Unique molecular identifiers were incorporated during preparation of the TCRbeta library. MiXCR, run by TCRdb on the PCR reads, gives a single entry per CDR3 protein. The data show around 370,000 distinct CDR3 sequences, over 9% seen once. Per the germline V gene, CDR1 is SNHLY and CDR2 is FYNNEI. The germline V and J ends were trimmed by 3 bases and 0 bases, with 6 bases remaining between them. This CDR3 comprises 14 residues. This clonotype was sampled from a human donor who donated a stem cell graft to a child with acute lymphoblastic leukemia. The chain links TRBV2 to TRBJ2-1; no definite D call. The sequences come from PBMCs from the stem cell graft donor, collected from the stem cell graft. For the CDR3, the DNA is TGTGCCAGCAGTGACCTCCGCTCCTACAATGAGCAGTTCTTC. It yields the protein CASSDLRSYNEQFF.